The 6 T cell receptor beta chains reported below all come from one sample, sequenced in a study of beta chain features in type 1 diabetes. Their antigen targets remain unknown. Study-wide points: Shorter TCRB CDR3s, moderately but significantly so, were found in Type 1 diabetes patients in all four CD4+ subsets.

Of the isolated RNA, all was reverse transcribed, and so the sequenced material was expressed TCRB transcripts. The assay was immunoSEQ multiplex PCR, and TCRdb's table has in-frame clones only and misses some. Of some 290,000 clones in the sample, less than 30% were seen once. The sequenced sample consisted of naive CD4+ T cells from blood. These receptors all stem from a woman aged 25 to 39 with type 1 diabetes.

The chain combines TRBV5-4 with TRBJ1-1, with 10 bases matching TRBD1. This CDR3 is built from 14 residues. Trimming cost V 2 bases and J 3 bases; bases outside gene matches: 1. In germline, CDR1 is SGHNT, CDR2 YYREEE (reference sequence). The CDR3 sequence is CASSFGQGDTEAFF. The DNA of the CDR3 is TGTGCCAGCAGCTTTGGACAGGGGGACACTGAAGCTTTCTTT.

This clone was recorded a few times. The CDR3 loop is CASSVGGMTDTQYF. As DNA, the CDR3 is TGTGCCAGCAGCGTAGGCGGGATGACAGATACGCAGTATTTT. This chain links TRBV9 with TRBJ2-3; maybe TRBD2 (6 bases). CDR3 size: 14 residues. With 0 bases removed from V and 3 bases from J, the gap between germline ends came to 8 bases. Germline V gives CDR1 SGDLS, CDR2 YYNGEE.

J is TRBJ2-7 and V is TRBV7-3; 7 nucleotides align to TRBD2. Germline V gives CDR1 SGHTA, CDR2 FQGTGA. There are 14 residues in the CDR3. Trimming took 8 bases from V and 5 from J; bases not matched to a gene: 12. This chain's CDR3 is CASSRTAGVDEQYF. The CDR3 DNA is TGTGCCAGCTCCCGCACGGCGGGGGTCGACGAGCAGTACTTC. The full variable domain, rest sourced from reference TRBV7-3 and TRBJ2-7, is GAGVSQTPSNKVTEKGKYVELRCDPISGHTALYWYRQSLGQGPEFLIYFQGTGAADDSGLPNDRFFAVRPEGSVSTLKIQRTERGDSAVYLCASSRTAGVDEQYFGPGTRLTVT.

The gene calls are TRBV4-2 and TRBJ2-3; no clear D. Germline V gene data show CDR1 as LGHNA and CDR2 as YNFKEQ. V was shortened by 0 bases and J by 6 bases, with 13 bases between the two germline ends. This CDR3 region has 15 residues. The CDR3 loop is CASSQDFRESDTQYF. CDR3 coding DNA: TGTGCCAGCAGCCAAGATTTTCGAGAATCTGATACGCAGTATTTT.

The V and J genes are TRBV5-1 and TRBJ2-3, with TRBD2 identical over 8 bases. The CDR3 loop spans 16 amino acids. V lost 4 bases to trimming and J lost 0 bases; unmatched junction nucleotides: 7. CDR1 and CDR2 from the germline V gene are SGHRS and YFSETQ. CDR3 DNA: TGCGCCAGCAGCCCGAGGCCGGGGGGGAGCACAGATACGCAGTATTTT. Translating it yields CASSPRPGGSTDTQYF. Combining the CDR3 with reference TRBV5-1 and TRBJ2-3 gives the whole variable domain KAGVTQTPRYLIKTRGQQVTLSCSPISGHRSVSWYQQTPGQGLQFLFEYFSETQRNKGNFPGRFSGRQFSNSRSEMNVSTLELGDSALYLCASSPRPGGSTDTQYFGPGTRLTVL.

J is TRBJ1-4 and V is TRBV30, with a possible D match to TRBD1 (5 bases). Trimming left V 1 base short and J 0 bases short, with 18 bases between. The germline gives CDR1 GTSNPN, CDR2 SVGIG (reference sequence). This CDR3 has 18 amino acids. The CDR3 region is CAWSGRRGWETTNEKLFF. The CDR3 DNA reads as TGTGCCTGGAGTGGTAGACGGGGGTGGGAGACAACTAATGAAAAACTGTTTTTT.